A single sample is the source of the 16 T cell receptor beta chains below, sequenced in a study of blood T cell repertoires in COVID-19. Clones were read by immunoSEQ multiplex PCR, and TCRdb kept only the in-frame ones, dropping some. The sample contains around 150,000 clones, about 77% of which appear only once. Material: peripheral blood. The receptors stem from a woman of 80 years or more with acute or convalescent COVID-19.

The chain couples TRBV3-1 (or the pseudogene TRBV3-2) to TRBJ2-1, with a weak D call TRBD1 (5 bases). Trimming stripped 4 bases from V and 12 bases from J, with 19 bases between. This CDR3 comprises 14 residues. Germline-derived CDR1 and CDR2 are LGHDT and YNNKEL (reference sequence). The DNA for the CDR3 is TGTGCCAGCAGCCCTACTACAGGATCCGTACGGCAGTTCTTC. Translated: CASSPTTGSVRQFF.

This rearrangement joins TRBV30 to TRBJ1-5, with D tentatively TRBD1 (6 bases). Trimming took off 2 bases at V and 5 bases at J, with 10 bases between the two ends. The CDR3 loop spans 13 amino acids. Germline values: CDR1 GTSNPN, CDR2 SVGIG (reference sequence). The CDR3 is CAWSRDIYQPQHF. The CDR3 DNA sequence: TGTGCCTGGAGTCGGGACATATATCAGCCCCAGCATTTT.

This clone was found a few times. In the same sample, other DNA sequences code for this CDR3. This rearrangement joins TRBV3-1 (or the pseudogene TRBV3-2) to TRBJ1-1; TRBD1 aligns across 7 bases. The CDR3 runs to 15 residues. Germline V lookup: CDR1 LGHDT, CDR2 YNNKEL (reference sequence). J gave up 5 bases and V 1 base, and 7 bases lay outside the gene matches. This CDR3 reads CASSQGTGPSTEAFF. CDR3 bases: TGTGCCAGCAGCCAAGGGACAGGACCTTCGACTGAAGCTTTCTTT.

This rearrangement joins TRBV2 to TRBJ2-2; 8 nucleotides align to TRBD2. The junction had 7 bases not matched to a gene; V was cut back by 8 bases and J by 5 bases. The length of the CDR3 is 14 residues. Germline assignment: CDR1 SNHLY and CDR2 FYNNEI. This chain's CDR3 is CASGSGSGTGELFF. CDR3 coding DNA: TGTGCCAGCGGAAGCGGGAGTGGTACCGGGGAGCTGTTTTTT.

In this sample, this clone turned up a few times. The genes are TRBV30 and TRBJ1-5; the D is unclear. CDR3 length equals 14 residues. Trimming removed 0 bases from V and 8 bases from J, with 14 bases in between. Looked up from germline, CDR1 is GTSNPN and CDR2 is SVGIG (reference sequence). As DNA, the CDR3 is TGTGCCTGGAGTGTGCGGGGTAAGGTAGAGCCCCAGCATTTT. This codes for CAWSVRGKVEPQHF.

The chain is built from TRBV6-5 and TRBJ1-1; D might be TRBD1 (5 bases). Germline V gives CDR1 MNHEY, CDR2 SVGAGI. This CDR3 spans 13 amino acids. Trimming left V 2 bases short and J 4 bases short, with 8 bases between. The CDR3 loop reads CASSYGGGTEAFF. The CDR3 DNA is TGTGCCAGCAGTTACGGGGGAGGCACTGAAGCTTTCTTT.

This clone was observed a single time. CDR3 in DNA: TGTGCCAGCAGTGGGCAGGGGTACGGTGAGCAGTTCTTC. Translating it yields CASSGQGYGEQFF. The chain couples TRBV2 to TRBJ2-1; D possibly corresponds to TRBD1 (6 bases). This CDR3 contains 13 residues. CDR1 is SNHLY, CDR2 FYNNEI, per germline. V lost 4 bases to trimming and J lost 9 bases, with 13 bases between them.

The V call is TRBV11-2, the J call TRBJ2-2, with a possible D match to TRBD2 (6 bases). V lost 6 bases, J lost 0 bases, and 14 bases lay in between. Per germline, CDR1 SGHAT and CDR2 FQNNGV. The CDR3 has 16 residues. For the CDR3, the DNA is TGTGCCAGCAGTTCTCTAGCGTCCGCGAACACCGGGGAGCTGTTTTTT. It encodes CASSSLASANTGELFF.

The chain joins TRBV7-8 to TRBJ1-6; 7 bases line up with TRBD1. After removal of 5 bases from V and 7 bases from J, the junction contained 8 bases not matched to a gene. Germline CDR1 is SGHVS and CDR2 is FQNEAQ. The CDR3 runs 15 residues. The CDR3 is CASSGAGTANSPLHF. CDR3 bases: TGTGCCAGCAGCGGAGCCGGGACAGCAAATTCACCCCTCCACTTT.

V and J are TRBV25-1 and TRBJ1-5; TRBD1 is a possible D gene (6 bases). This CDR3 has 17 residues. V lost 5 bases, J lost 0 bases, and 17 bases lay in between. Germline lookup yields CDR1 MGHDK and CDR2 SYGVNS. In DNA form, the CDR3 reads TGTGCCAGCAGTAAACCGGGACACCCATATAGCAATCAGCCCCAGCATTTT. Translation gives CASSKPGHPYSNQPQHF.

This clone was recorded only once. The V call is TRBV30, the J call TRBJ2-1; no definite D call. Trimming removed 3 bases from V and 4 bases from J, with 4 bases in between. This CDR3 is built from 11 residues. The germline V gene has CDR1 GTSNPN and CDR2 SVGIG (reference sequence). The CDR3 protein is CAWSKYNEQFF. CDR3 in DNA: TGTGCCTGGAGCAAATACAATGAGCAGTTCTTC.

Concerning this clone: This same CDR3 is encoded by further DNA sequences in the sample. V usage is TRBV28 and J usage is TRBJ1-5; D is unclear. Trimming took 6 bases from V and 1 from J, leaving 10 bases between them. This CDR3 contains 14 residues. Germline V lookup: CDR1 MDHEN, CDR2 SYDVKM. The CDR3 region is CASSTGRSNQPQHF. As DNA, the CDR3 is TGTGCCAGCAGCACCGGGAGGAGCAATCAGCCCCAGCATTTT.

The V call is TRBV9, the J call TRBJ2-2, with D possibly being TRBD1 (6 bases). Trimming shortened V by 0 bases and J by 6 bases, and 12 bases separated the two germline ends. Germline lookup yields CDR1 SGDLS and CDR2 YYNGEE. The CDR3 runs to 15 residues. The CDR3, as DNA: TGTGCCAGCAGCGTAGTCCCCACAGGGCCCGGGGAGCTGTTTTTT. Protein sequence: CASSVVPTGPGELFF.

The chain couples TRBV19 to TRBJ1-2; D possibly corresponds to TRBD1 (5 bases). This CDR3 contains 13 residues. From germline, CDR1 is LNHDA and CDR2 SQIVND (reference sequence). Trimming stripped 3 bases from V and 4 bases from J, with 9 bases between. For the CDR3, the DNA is TGTGCCAGTAGTATGTCTGGGGCCTATGGCTACACCTTC. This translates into CASSMSGAYGYTF.

CDR3 in DNA: TGTGCCAGTAGTATTACTCCGGGGAAGACTGAAGCTTTCTTT. Translated, it gives CASSITPGKTEAFF. The rearrangement joins TRBV19 to TRBJ1-1, with D uncertain. The CDR3 consists of 14 residues. V was clipped by 3 bases and J by 5 bases, with 13 bases between them. CDR1 LNHDA and CDR2 SQIVND come from the germline V gene (reference sequence).

The CDR3 DNA reads TGTGCCAGCAGTGACAGGGGAGAGACCCAGTACTTC. Amino acid sequence: CASSDRGETQYF. The chain is built from TRBV2 and TRBJ2-5; the D gene is possibly TRBD1 (6 bases). This CDR3 is built from 12 residues. From germline, CDR1 is SNHLY and CDR2 FYNNEI. Trimming pared 3 bases from V and 4 bases from J, leaving 6 bases between.